The 32 T cell receptor beta chains below come from one sample, sequenced in a study of blood T cells in healthy people across ages. The second PCR ran roughly 6 to 11 cycles with a sample-barcoded 5' primer and J-beta primers. TCRdb analysed the 5' RACE reads with MiXCR anew, one entry per CDR3 protein. The table lists about 930,000 distinct CDR3 sequences, roughly 28% of them singletons, with about 9.4% in the top ten. These data were also filed under a second study, of T cells of mothers and their children.

The source material was blood. The receptors derive from a woman between 40 and 55 years old in good health.

A remark on this clonotype: The CDR3 carries no conserved terminal phenylalanine or tryptophan, so it likely arises from a read error. This rearrangement joins TRBV11-2 to TRBJ1-1, with D perhaps matching TRBD1 (6 bases). This CDR3 region has 16 residues. Looked up from germline, CDR1 is SGHAT and CDR2 is FQNNGV. Trimming took off 2 bases at V and 1 base at J, with 14 bases between the two ends. CDR3 sequence: CASSLLYRDENTEAFC. In DNA, the CDR3 is TGTGCCAGCAGCTTATTATACAGGGATGAGAACACTGAAGCTTTCTGT.

V and J are TRBV7-2 and TRBJ2-1, with 10 bases fitting TRBD1. V was clipped by 5 bases and J by 3 bases; unmatched bases: 10. From germline, CDR1 is SGHTA and CDR2 FQGNSA. The length of the CDR3 is 17 residues. This chain's CDR3 is CASSGFLGTGDYNEQFF. DNA of the CDR3: TGTGCCAGCAGCGGGTTCCTAGGGACAGGGGACTACAATGAGCAGTTCTTC.

V is TRBV20-1 and J is TRBJ1-2; the D gene is possibly TRBD1 (5 bases). The CDR3 has 13 amino acids. Deletions cut 5 bases from V and 2 bases from J, with 12 bases between. Germline V gives CDR1 DFQATT, CDR2 SNEGSKA (reference sequence). Written as DNA, the CDR3 is TGCAGTGCTCAACCGGGACGCAACTATGGCTACACCTTC. Protein: CSAQPGRNYGYTF.

The rearrangement uses TRBV5-1 and TRBJ1-2; D is uncertain. Trimming took 0 bases from V and 6 from J, leaving 12 bases between them. CDR3 length equals 14 residues. Germline values: CDR1 SGHRS, CDR2 YFSETQ. The CDR3 DNA reads as TGCGCCAGCAGCTTGGCTCAGGTTGACAATGGCTACACCTTC. This translates into CASSLAQVDNGYTF.

This clonotype was observed a few times. One end of the junction is discordant with germline, which a read error may explain. V and J are TRBV12-3 or TRBV12-4 and TRBJ2-5; 9 nucleotides agree with TRBD1. This CDR3 comprises 14 residues. The CDR3 loop is CASSPGTGLETRYF. The CDR3 DNA follows: TGTGCCAGCAGTCCCGGGACAGGGCTGGAGACCCGGTACTTC.

J is TRBJ1-2 and V is TRBV30; D remains ambiguous. Trimming stripped 7 bases from V and 6 bases from J, with 3 bases between. In germline, CDR1 is GTSNPN, CDR2 SVGIG (reference sequence). The CDR3 covers 8 residues. CDR3 region: CALDGYTF. The CDR3 nucleotides read TGTGCCTTGGATGGCTACACCTTC.

This clonotype has just a few counts. The chain has TRBV4-2 and TRBJ1-4, with D possibly matching TRBD1 (5 bases). The CDR3 consists of 15 residues. Germline V gene data show CDR1 as LGHNA and CDR2 as YNFKEQ. The V end lost 1 base, the J end lost 11 bases, and 17 bases lay between the germline ends. DNA of the CDR3: TGTGCCAGCAGCCAAGTACGGGACGGTTTTCGGAAACTGTTTTTT. This codes for CASSQVRDGFRKLFF.

This clonotype was recorded many times. V is TRBV7-9 and J is TRBJ2-5; unclear D gene. The CDR3 has 15 residues. Trimming removed 5 bases at V and 2 bases at J, with 15 bases between. Germline CDR1 is SEHNR and CDR2 is FQNEAQ (reference sequence). The CDR3 loop reads CASSPQSGRQETQYF. In DNA, the CDR3 is TGTGCCAGCAGCCCCCAGTCCGGCAGGCAAGAGACCCAGTACTTC.

This rearrangement joins TRBV28 to TRBJ1-4; D gene unclear. The CDR3 totals 16 residues. Trimming stripped 4 bases from V and 5 bases from J, with 17 bases between. CDR1 MDHEN and CDR2 SYDVKM come from the germline V gene. CDR3: CASSSPRIGANEKLFF. Written as DNA, the CDR3 is TGTGCCAGCAGTTCCCCCCGTATAGGCGCAAATGAAAAACTGTTTTTT. Full variable domain (outside the CDR3, taken from reference TRBV28 and TRBJ1-4): DVKVTQSSRYLVKRTGEKVFLECVQDMDHENMFWYRQDPGLGLRLIYFSYDVKMKEKGDIPEGYSVSREKKERFSLILESASTNQTSMYLCASSSPRIGANEKLFFGSGTQLSVL.

This rearrangement joins TRBV6-1 to TRBJ2-5; unclear D gene. The CDR3 runs to 12 residues. The V end was cut by 4 bases, the J end by 5 bases, with 8 bases between. CDR1 is MNHNS, CDR2 SASEGT, per germline. The CDR3 DNA follows: TGTGCCAGCAGTGTAAGAACGGAGACCCAGTACTTC. Residues: CASSVRTETQYF.

The chain recombines TRBV12-3 or TRBV12-4 with TRBJ2-1, with 12 bases that match TRBD2. The V segment lost 6 bases and the J segment 9 bases; nucleotides outside the gene matches: 9. This CDR3 region has 15 residues. The CDR3 region is CASSLTSGGYGEQFF. The CDR3 DNA reads as TGTGCCAGCAGCCTAACTAGCGGGGGGTACGGTGAGCAGTTCTTC.

The chain is built from TRBV20-1 and TRBJ2-7; D tentatively fits TRBD1 or TRBD2 (5 bases each). The CDR3 extends over 17 amino acids. Germline lookup yields CDR1 DFQATT and CDR2 SNEGSKA (reference sequence). V shed 1 base and J shed 4 bases, with 23 bases lying between them. The DNA for the CDR3 is TGCAGTGCTAGAGTCGTGGGTCCCGGGACGGCAAATTACGAGCAGTACTTC. Encoded protein: CSARVVGPGTANYEQYF.

In this sample, this clonotype turned up many times. The chain links TRBV5-1 to TRBJ2-5; no reliable D call. Trimming shortened V by 1 base and J by 5 bases, and 9 bases separated the two germline ends. Germline values: CDR1 SGHRS, CDR2 YFSETQ. This CDR3 is built from 13 residues. The CDR3 sequence: CASSLMASETQYF. The CDR3 DNA follows: TGCGCCAGCAGCTTGATGGCCTCGGAGACCCAGTACTTC.

The J gene is TRBJ1-5, the V gene TRBV7-2, with a weak D call TRBD1 (5 bases). CDR3 length equals 14 residues. Germline assignment: CDR1 SGHTA and CDR2 FQGNSA. V was shortened by 3 bases and J by 3 bases, with 9 bases between the two germline ends. CDR3 DNA: TGTGCCAGCAGCTTGGGGCAGAACAATCAGCCCCAGCATTTT. This codes for CASSLGQNNQPQHF.

This clonotype was detected only a few times. This sequence joins TRBV7-8 and TRBJ1-1, with D hard to call. This CDR3 is built from 14 residues. CDR1 and CDR2 (germline): SGHVS, FQNEAQ. V gave up 2 bases and J gave up 5 bases, with 12 bases separating them. CDR3 region: CASSLLSLGTEAFF. The CDR3 nucleotides read TGTGCCAGCAGCTTACTTTCTTTAGGGACTGAAGCTTTCTTT.

This clonotype came up a few times. One end of the junction fails to match germline, which may point to a read error. The J gene is TRBJ1-1, the V gene TRBV18; possible D gene TRBD1, 6 bases. This CDR3 has 16 residues. Germline-derived CDR1 and CDR2 are KGHSH and LQKENI. CDR3: CTSDKSTGNMNTEAFF. CDR3 DNA: TGTACCAGCGACAAATCGACAGGAAACATGAACACTGAAGCTTTCTTT. The full variable domain, completed using reference TRBV18 and TRBJ1-1, is NAGVMQNPRHLVRRRGQEARLRCSPMKGHSHVYWYRQLPEEGLKFMVYLQKENIIDESGMPKERFSAEFPKEGPSILRIQQVVRGDSAAYFCTSDKSTGNMNTEAFFGQGTRLTVV.

The chain joins TRBV28 to TRBJ2-4; 12 bases align to TRBD1. V shed 5 bases, J shed 8 bases, and the junction held 7 bases outside the gene matches. Germline V CDR1 and CDR2: MDHEN, SYDVKM. This CDR3 has 15 residues. The CDR3 bases are TGTGCCAGCAGTACCGGGACAGGGGGCAGGTACATTCAGTACTTC. This translates into CASSTGTGGRYIQYF.

V and J are TRBV7-2 and TRBJ1-5; possible D gene TRBD1, 5 bases. Deletions cut 4 bases from V and 3 bases from J, with 10 bases between. CDR1 is SGHTA, CDR2 FQGNSA, per germline. This CDR3 is 14 amino acids long. The CDR3, as DNA: TGTGCCAGCAGCTCCACAGGTTTCAATCAGCCCCAGCATTTT. Its translation: CASSSTGFNQPQHF.

With respect to this clonotype: A much larger clone differs by one base, so this may be a read error. The chain links TRBV29-1 to TRBJ2-7, with 11 bases identical to TRBD1. There are 13 residues in the CDR3. From germline, CDR1 is SQVTM and CDR2 ANQGSEA. V gave up 4 bases and J gave up 7 bases; unmatched junction bases: 6. The CDR3 sequence: CSVGGDRGSEQYF. In DNA, the CDR3 is TGCAGCGTTGGAGGGGACAGGGGGAGTGAGCAGTACTTC.

The chain combines TRBV6-6 with TRBJ1-1, with 9 bases lining up with TRBD1. Trimming cost V 6 bases and J 6 bases; bases outside gene matches: 8. Germline V gene sequence: CDR1 MNHNY, CDR2 SVGAGI (reference sequence). This CDR3 is built from 14 residues. CDR3 amino acids: CASSPQGALAEAFF. The CDR3 DNA reads TGTGCCAGCAGCCCACAGGGGGCACTGGCTGAAGCTTTCTTT.

This clonotype was picked up many times. This chain joins TRBV11-1 and TRBJ2-7, with 9 positions matching TRBD1. The CDR3 contains 14 residues. The trim removed 2 bases at V and 5 bases at J, leaving 4 bases unmatched. The germline gives CDR1 SGHAT, CDR2 FQDESV (reference sequence). CDR3 sequence: CASSLRTGADEQYF. Written as DNA, the CDR3 is TGTGCCAGCAGCTTAAGGACAGGGGCCGACGAGCAGTACTTC.

On this clonotype: Possible read error: a much larger clone is one base away. The rearrangement uses TRBV5-1 and TRBJ2-3; no reliable D call. Germline assignment: CDR1 SGHRS and CDR2 YFSETQ. The V end was cut by 7 bases, the J end by 4 bases, with 16 bases between. CDR3 length equals 14 residues. CDR3 sequence (DNA): TGCGCCAGCGGGGATGGGGATTTCGCAGATACGCAGTATTTT. Its protein product is CASGDGDFADTQYF.

This clonotype was found many times. This sequence joins TRBV20-1 and TRBJ1-2; D possibly corresponds to TRBD1 (5 bases). The V end was cut by 6 bases, the J end by 2 bases, with 16 bases between. The CDR3 is 14 residues long. Germline V gene data show CDR1 as DFQATT and CDR2 as SNEGSKA (reference sequence). The CDR3 is CSAVLGLGNYGYTF. The CDR3 coding sequence is TGCAGTGCCGTATTGGGGCTGGGCAACTATGGCTACACCTTC.

This rearrangement joins TRBV29-1 to TRBJ2-2; 8 bases line up with TRBD1. The junction had 2 bases not matched to a gene; V was cut back by 5 bases and J by 0 bases. Per germline, CDR1 SQVTM and CDR2 ANQGSEA. The CDR3 totals 14 residues. The CDR3 sequence is CSVRTGTNTGELFF. In DNA form, the CDR3 reads TGCAGCGTTCGGACAGGGACGAACACCGGGGAGCTGTTTTTT.

This clonotype was picked up a small number of times. The rearrangement uses TRBV14 and TRBJ2-3; the match to TRBD2 covers 10 bases. With 0 bases clipped from V and 2 bases from J, the junction kept 8 bases outside the gene matches. The CDR3 is 18 amino acids. Per the germline V gene, CDR1 is SGHDN and CDR2 is FVKESK. The CDR3 loop reads CASSQDKLAGAPTDTQYF. The DNA of the CDR3 is TGTGCCAGCAGCCAAGATAAGCTAGCGGGGGCGCCCACAGATACGCAGTATTTT.

This clonotype was recorded a few times. J is TRBJ2-6 and V is TRBV7-9; 9 nucleotides line up with TRBD1. This CDR3 is built from 17 residues. The V gene end was trimmed by 4 bases and the J gene end by 0 bases; junction bases not matched to a gene: 4. CDR1 and CDR2 from the germline V gene are SEHNR and FQNEAQ (reference sequence). CDR3 bases: TGTGCCAGCAGCTCCGGGACAGGGTACTCTGGGGCCAACGTCCTGACTTTC. Translated, it gives CASSSGTGYSGANVLTF.

This clonotype was found a few times. This chain connects TRBV7-2 to TRBJ1-3, with 9 nucleotides matching TRBD1. CDR3 length: 14 residues. The trim removed 5 bases at V and 12 bases at J, leaving 11 bases unmatched. Germline CDR1 is SGHTA and CDR2 is FQGNSA. The CDR3 DNA reads as TGTGCCAGCAGCCTGATGGGACAGGGAAGGGGCATATATTTT. Protein product: CASSLMGQGRGIYF.

This clonotype showed up many times. V is TRBV27 and J is TRBJ2-1, with D perhaps being TRBD1 or TRBD2 (6 bases each). V lost 9 bases and J 4 bases, leaving 10 bases between the germline ends. The germline V gene encodes CDR1 MNHEY and CDR2 SMNVEV (reference sequence). This CDR3 contains 12 residues. CDR3 residues: CASEGGYNEQFF. The CDR3 region has the DNA TGTGCCAGTGAGGGGGGTTACAATGAGCAGTTCTTC.

The chain combines TRBV7-2 with TRBJ2-1; D is perhaps TRBD1 (6 bases). This CDR3 spans 15 amino acids. The V and J ends lost 4 bases and 10 bases respectively, with 20 bases between them. The germline V gene has CDR1 SGHTA and CDR2 FQGNSA. CDR3 sequence: CASSSLGTRSGEQFF. CDR3 in DNA: TGTGCCAGCAGCTCCCTCGGGACACGCTCTGGGGAGCAGTTCTTC.

V is TRBV28 and J is TRBJ1-1, with 11 positions matching TRBD1. V gave up 3 bases and J gave up 6 bases; unmatched junction bases: 6. This CDR3 has 15 residues. From germline, CDR1 is MDHEN and CDR2 SYDVKM. The CDR3 region is CASSFRGQGGAEAFF. In DNA form, the CDR3 reads TGTGCCAGCAGTTTCCGGGGACAGGGGGGGGCTGAAGCTTTCTTT.

This clonotype was counted between two and nine times. This chain links TRBV29-1 with TRBJ2-1, with D perhaps TRBD2 (6 bases). CDR1 is SQVTM, CDR2 ANQGSEA, per germline. This CDR3 contains 13 residues. This chain's CDR3 is CSMTEGPYNEQFF. In DNA form, the CDR3 reads TGCAGTATGACGGAGGGCCCCTACAATGAGCAGTTCTTC.

The V and J genes are TRBV6-6 and TRBJ2-1, with D perhaps TRBD1 (5 bases). Germline-derived CDR1 and CDR2 are MNHNY and SVGAGI (reference sequence). V gave up 2 bases and J gave up 9 bases, with 8 bases separating them. The CDR3 consists of 12 residues. The CDR3 reads CASSYHRTEQFF. The CDR3 region has the DNA TGTGCCAGCAGTTACCACAGGACTGAGCAGTTCTTC.